What follows are 10 T cell receptor beta chains derived from one specimen sequenced in a study of blood T cell repertoires in COVID-19. TCRdb's copy holds only in-frame clones and misses some; the assay was immunoSEQ multiplex PCR. The sample consists of 95,000 to 110,000 clones, almost 85% of them appearing once. The sequenced sample consisted of peripheral blood. These receptors all stem from a human donor in a cohort sampled during active COVID-19.

The CDR3 here is CASSLLLGGHQPLHF. CDR3 sequence (DNA): TGTGCCAGCAGCTTACTTTTAGGGGGCCATCAACCCCTCCACTTT. V is TRBV7-9 and J is TRBJ1-6, with 7 bases identical to TRBD1. Per the germline V gene, CDR1 is SEHNR and CDR2 is FQNEAQ (reference sequence). The CDR3 runs 15 residues. With V trimmed by 2 bases and J by 12 bases, 10 bases remained unmatched.

V usage is TRBV3-1 (or the pseudogene TRBV3-2) and J usage is TRBJ1-1, with a tentative D call TRBD1 (6 bases). The V end lost 2 bases, the J end lost 4 bases, and 11 bases lay between the germline ends. The germline gives CDR1 LGHDT, CDR2 YNNKEL (reference sequence). There are 14 residues in the CDR3. In DNA, the CDR3 is TGTGCCAGCAGCCAACAGGGGATTGTCACTGAAGCTTTCTTT. This translates into CASSQQGIVTEAFF.

The chain uses TRBV5-3 and TRBJ1-1, with D tentatively TRBD1 (5 bases). TRBV5-3 is filed as an ORF, its function uncertain. Trimming removed 0 bases at V and 4 bases at J, with 16 bases between. This CDR3 has 16 residues. This CDR3 is CARSLVDKAGGTEAFF. DNA of the CDR3: TGTGCCAGAAGCTTGGTAGATAAGGCGGGGGGCACTGAAGCTTTCTTT.

V usage is TRBV28 and J usage is TRBJ2-5; 9 bases agree with TRBD2. The CDR3 has 15 amino acids. With V trimmed by 3 bases and J by 5 bases, 7 bases remained unmatched. Germline CDR1 and CDR2: MDHEN and SYDVKM. CDR3 region: CASSLGSGSSETQYF. Written as DNA, the CDR3 is TGTGCCAGCAGTTTGGGTAGCGGGAGTTCGGAGACCCAGTACTTC.

This chain connects TRBV27 to TRBJ2-1; 9 bases fit TRBD2. The CDR3 sequence is 16 residues long. Germline V gives CDR1 MNHEY, CDR2 SMNVEV (reference sequence). V gave up 4 bases and J gave up 6 bases; unmatched junction bases: 10. The CDR3 sequence is CASSSWSSGISNEQFF. In nucleotides, the CDR3 is TGTGCCAGCAGTTCTTGGTCTAGCGGGATTAGCAATGAGCAGTTCTTC.

The V call is TRBV2, the J call TRBJ2-1; a possible D gene is TRBD2 (5 bases). Per germline, CDR1 SNHLY and CDR2 FYNNEI. V lost 2 bases, J lost 0 bases, and 8 bases lay in between. The CDR3 is 15 amino acids. The CDR3 sequence is CASSERGDSYNEQFF. The CDR3, as DNA: TGTGCCAGCAGTGAACGGGGAGACTCCTACAATGAGCAGTTCTTC.

The gene calls are TRBV6-2 or TRBV6-3 and TRBJ2-5, with D perhaps TRBD1 (6 bases). This CDR3 has 16 residues. Germline CDR1 and CDR2: MNHEY and SVGEGT. V was pared by 6 bases and J by 4 bases, with 21 bases between. DNA of the CDR3: TGTGCCAGCAGCCAAGCCGGCAGGGGCCGGGGAGAGACCCAGTACTTC. This codes for CASSQAGRGRGETQYF.

V usage is TRBV5-1 and J usage is TRBJ2-3; 13 nucleotides line up with TRBD2. CDR3 length equals 16 residues. Germline V gives CDR1 SGHRS, CDR2 YFSETQ. J was trimmed by 6 bases and V by 3 bases; bases with no gene match: 7. Written as DNA, the CDR3 is TGCGCCAGCAGCTCAGGACTAGCGGGAGAAGCTGATACGCAGTATTTT. As protein: CASSSGLAGEADTQYF. The whole variable domain, filled in from reference TRBV5-1 and TRBJ2-3, reads KAGVTQTPRYLIKTRGQQVTLSCSPISGHRSVSWYQQTPGQGLQFLFEYFSETQRNKGNFPGRFSGRQFSNSRSEMNVSTLELGDSALYLCASSSGLAGEADTQYFGPGTRLTVL.

The chain combines TRBV5-1 with TRBJ2-7; 8 nucleotides line up with TRBD2. Germline assignment: CDR1 SGHRS and CDR2 YFSETQ. CDR3 length: 15 amino acids. The V segment lost 0 bases and the J segment 0 bases; nucleotides outside the gene matches: 2. The CDR3 nucleotides are TGCGCCAGCAGCTTGGCCGGGGGGGTCTCCTACGAGCAGTACTTC. Amino acid sequence: CASSLAGGVSYEQYF.

The gene calls are TRBV25-1 and TRBJ1-2; D uncertain. Trimming stripped 8 bases from V and 8 bases from J, with 12 bases between. This CDR3 has 11 amino acids. Germline loops: CDR1 MGHDK, CDR2 SYGVNS. CDR3: CASVEGGGYTF. Here the CDR3 DNA reads TGTGCCAGCGTCGAGGGTGGCGGCTACACCTTC.